This TCR beta chain appears in the sequencing data of a study of blood T cell repertoires in COVID-19. The CDR3 extends over 14 amino acids. Germline CDR1 SSHAT, CDR2 FNYEAQ (reference sequence). The V end was cut by 1 base, the J end by 4 bases, with 9 bases between. The repertoire was sequenced with immunoSEQ multiplex PCR; TCRdb's copy has only in-frame clones and lacks some. There are some 100,000 clones in the sample; approximately 90% occur only once, and 15% to 20% lies in the top ten. This sequence joins TRBV7-7 and TRBJ2-3, with D possibly being TRBD2 (6 bases). The receptor was derived from a human donor with acute or convalescent COVID-19. The donor label of this sample is uncertain. The specimen sequenced was peripheral blood. This chain's CDR3 is CASSLEWGADTQYF. CDR3 DNA: TGTGCCAGCAGCTTAGAGTGGGGGGCAGATACGCAGTATTTT.